The 28 T cell receptor beta chains given below trace back to one sample, sequenced in a study of T cells after yellow fever vaccination. TCRdb redid the calling of the 5' RACE reads with MiXCR, one entry per CDR3 protein. The table includes 500,000 to 650,000 distinct CDR3 sequences, around a sixth detected once. The sequencing used PBMCs, collected about 5 days after the first yellow fever vaccination. These receptors all stem from a man aged 18 to 30 who received the YFV17D yellow fever vaccine.

The chain employs TRBV5-1 and TRBJ2-2, with TRBD1 matching 8 bases. Germline CDR1 reads SGHRS; CDR2 reads YFSETQ. The CDR3 spans 16 residues. With 0 bases clipped from V and 3 bases from J, the junction kept 4 bases outside the gene matches. The DNA of the CDR3 is TGCGCCAGCAGCTTGGCCGGACAGGGCTACACCGGGGAGCTGTTTTTT. Translating it yields CASSLAGQGYTGELFF.

In its sample, this clonotype was seen a few times. The chain employs TRBV18 and TRBJ2-1; D is undetermined. The CDR3 contains 16 residues. V was cut by 0 bases and J by 0 bases, with 9 bases left in between. CDR1 is KGHSH, CDR2 LQKENI, per germline. CDR3 protein: CASSPPSTSSYNEQFF. The CDR3 coding sequence is TGTGCCAGCTCACCACCGAGCACGAGCTCCTACAATGAGCAGTTCTTC.

This clonotype was counted a few times. The rearrangement uses TRBV4-3 and TRBJ2-2; 8 bases are shared with TRBD2. From germline, CDR1 is LGHNA and CDR2 YSLEER. The CDR3 totals 16 residues. With V trimmed by 4 bases and J by 3 bases, 7 bases remained unmatched. The CDR3 reads CASSPRVAGYTGELFF. CDR3 DNA sequence: TGCGCCAGCAGCCCCCGGGTAGCGGGGTACACCGGGGAGCTGTTTTTT.

J is TRBJ1-1 and V is TRBV12-3 or TRBV12-4; D unclear. The CDR3 spans 17 residues. Between the trimmed V and J ends, which lost 2 bases and 3 bases, there was a span of 19 bases. The DNA for the CDR3 is TGTGCCAGCAGTTTAAATCCTTCTCTCGGGCGGTACACTGAAGCTTTCTTT. Its translation is CASSLNPSLGRYTEAFF.

This clonotype has ten or more counts. The genes are TRBV4-3 and TRBJ2-3, with TRBD2 matching over 7 bases. This CDR3 contains 16 residues. Germline trimming cut 0 bases from V and 5 bases from J; bases unmatched to any gene: 8. CDR1 is LGHNA and CDR2 is YSLEER in the germline V gene. The CDR3 spells CASSQDHRTREDTQYF. DNA of the CDR3: TGCGCCAGCAGCCAAGATCACCGGACTAGGGAAGATACGCAGTATTTT.

The chain recombines TRBV27 with TRBJ1-2; D may be TRBD1 (6 bases). V lost 3 bases and J 8 bases, leaving 13 bases between the germline ends. The germline V gene encodes CDR1 MNHEY and CDR2 SMNVEV (reference sequence). This CDR3 comprises 13 residues. The CDR3 is CASSFQGSSGYTF. In nucleotides, the CDR3 is TGTGCCAGCAGTTTCCAGGGGTCGTCCGGCTACACCTTC.

This clonotype showed up just a few times. The chain uses TRBV5-1 and TRBJ2-7; D unresolved. Germline lookup yields CDR1 SGHRS and CDR2 YFSETQ. CDR3 length: 13 residues. Trimming removed 3 bases at V and 4 bases at J, with 11 bases between. This CDR3 is CASSSGKVYEQYF. In DNA, the CDR3 is TGCGCCAGCAGCTCTGGGAAGGTATACGAGCAGTACTTC.

This clonotype appeared a few times. V and J are TRBV4-1 and TRBJ1-1; 8 bases align to TRBD1. Germline trimming cut 2 bases from V and 6 bases from J; bases unmatched to any gene: 8. Germline-derived CDR1 and CDR2 are MGHRA and YSYEKL. There are 15 residues in the CDR3. CDR3 DNA sequence: TGCGCCAGCAGCCAACGGACAGGGAAATCCGCTGAAGCTTTCTTT. Its translation is CASSQRTGKSAEAFF.

This clonotype was recorded a few times. The chain carries TRBV11-2 and TRBJ2-1; D is undetermined. V shed 5 bases and J shed 6 bases, with 11 bases lying between them. The CDR3 has 13 residues. Germline V gene lookup returns CDR1 SGHAT and CDR2 FQNNGV. The CDR3: CASSTQHGNEQFF. CDR3 bases: TGTGCCAGCAGCACCCAACATGGCAATGAGCAGTTCTTC.

This clonotype has only a few counts. The chain has TRBV7-9 and TRBJ2-6, with D possibly being TRBD2 (5 bases). CDR3 size: 15 residues. V was pared by 2 bases and J by 4 bases, with 9 bases between. Germline V gene lookup returns CDR1 SEHNR and CDR2 FQNEAQ (reference sequence). CDR3 amino acids: CASSLLRAGANVLTF. CDR3 nucleotide sequence: TGTGCCAGCAGCTTACTGAGGGCCGGGGCCAACGTCCTGACTTTC.

The chain uses TRBV5-6 and TRBJ1-1; tentative D call: TRBD1 (5 bases). Trimming removed 3 bases at V and 2 bases at J, with 11 bases between. The CDR3 spans 14 residues. Germline V CDR1 and CDR2: SGHDT, YYEEEE. CDR3 bases: TGTGCCAGCAGCTGGGGACCAGGTAACACTGAAGCTTTCTTT. Protein product: CASSWGPGNTEAFF.

This clonotype was observed a few times. The chain carries TRBV5-1 and TRBJ2-5; D remains ambiguous. V was shortened by 4 bases and J by 4 bases, with 17 bases between the two germline ends. CDR1 is SGHRS and CDR2 is YFSETQ in the germline V gene. The CDR3 consists of 15 residues. The CDR3 region is CASSADPRNGETQYF. The CDR3 nucleotides read TGCGCCAGCAGCGCCGACCCACGCAACGGAGAGACCCAGTACTTC.

The V call is TRBV7-2, the J call TRBJ2-3; TRBD2 matches 10 bases. This CDR3 comprises 17 residues. Germline CDR1 is SGHTA and CDR2 is FQGNSA. V was clipped by 0 bases and J by 4 bases; unmatched bases: 7. The CDR3 sequence is CASSLALAGAVADTQYF. CDR3 DNA sequence: TGTGCCAGCAGCTTAGCGCTAGCGGGGGCTGTTGCAGATACGCAGTATTTT.

In its sample, this clonotype was seen a few times. V is TRBV28 and J is TRBJ2-3, with D possibly being TRBD1 (6 bases). Germline CDR1 and CDR2: MDHEN and SYDVKM. The CDR3 consists of 16 residues. The V end was cut by 3 bases, the J end by 3 bases, with 16 bases between. CDR3 in amino acids: CASSFNQGRGTDTQYF. CDR3 sequence (DNA): TGTGCCAGCAGTTTTAACCAGGGGCGCGGAACAGATACGCAGTATTTT.

The chain carries TRBV20-1 and TRBJ2-5; either TRBD1 or TRBD2 may supply D (5 bases each). V dropped 6 bases and J dropped 1 base, with 18 bases sitting between them. Germline V lookup: CDR1 DFQATT, CDR2 SNEGSKA (reference sequence). The length of the CDR3 is 15 residues. The CDR3, as DNA: TGCAGTGCGCGAGGACACGAAGGGACCCAAGAGACCCAGTACTTC. The encoded protein is CSARGHEGTQETQYF.

The chain recombines TRBV5-6 with TRBJ2-5; TRBD1 agrees at 10 bases. The CDR3 covers 15 residues. Per germline, CDR1 SGHDT and CDR2 YYEEEE. With 3 bases clipped from V and 5 bases from J, the junction kept 7 bases outside the gene matches. The CDR3 coding sequence is TGTGCCAGCAGCTCCCTGACAGGGGGCTTGGAGACCCAGTACTTC. Translation: CASSSLTGGLETQYF. The variable domain in full, with the rest retrieved from reference TRBV5-6 and TRBJ2-5, is DAGVTQSPTHLIKTRGQQVTLRCSPKSGHDTVSWYQQALGQGPQFIFQYYEEEERQRGNFPDRFSGHQFPNYSSELNVNALLLGDSALYLCASSSLTGGLETQYFGPGTRLLVL.

The chain joins TRBV19 to TRBJ2-1, with TRBD2 matching 14 bases. From germline, CDR1 is LNHDA and CDR2 SQIVND (reference sequence). This CDR3 has 20 amino acids. V was clipped by 1 base and J by 3 bases; unmatched bases: 11. CDR3 coding DNA: TGTGCCAGTAGTATAGTTCTTAGAGGACTAGCGGGGGGCCACTACAATGAGCAGTTCTTC. Translated, it gives CASSIVLRGLAGGHYNEQFF.

This clonotype showed up just once. This sequence joins TRBV9 and TRBJ2-5; 8 bases agree with TRBD1. The CDR3 runs to 15 residues. The V and J ends lost 4 bases and 3 bases, in that order; junction bases with no gene match: 8. Germline V gene sequence: CDR1 SGDLS, CDR2 YYNGEE. CDR3 sequence: CASSRQGRKEETQYF. CDR3 nucleotide sequence: TGTGCCAGCAGCCGACAGGGGAGAAAAGAAGAGACCCAGTACTTC. Based on the CDR3 plus reference TRBV9 and TRBJ2-5, the full variable domain is DSGVTQTPKHLITATGQRVTLRCSPRSGDLSVYWYQQSLDQGLQFLIQYYNGEERAKGNILERFSAQQFPDLHSELNLSSLELGDSALYFCASSRQGRKEETQYFGPGTRLLVL.

The sample holds a few counts of this clonotype. The CDR3 coding sequence is TGCGCCAGCAGCTTGTCGCGGCCCCCAGATACGCAGTATTTT. Protein product: CASSLSRPPDTQYF. V gene TRBV5-1 combines with J gene TRBJ2-3; D ambiguous. The CDR3 is made up of 14 amino acids. The germline V gene has CDR1 SGHRS and CDR2 YFSETQ. The V end lost 1 base, the J end lost 4 bases, and 10 bases lay between the germline ends.

The V call is TRBV12-3 or TRBV12-4, the J call TRBJ1-2, with D possibly TRBD1 on 6 matching bases. The CDR3 is made up of 14 amino acids. The V gene lost 3 bases and the J gene lost 3 bases, with 11 bases spanning the gap. CDR3 DNA sequence: TGTGCCAGCAGTTTCGCAGGGGACGACTATGGCTACACCTTC. Encoded protein: CASSFAGDDYGYTF.

This clonotype has more than one count but fewer than ten. This chain connects TRBV3-1 to TRBJ1-1, with D unresolved. V lost 0 bases, J lost 1 base, and 12 bases lay in between. The CDR3 totals 16 residues. Per germline, CDR1 LGHDT and CDR2 YNNKEL (reference sequence). Written as DNA, the CDR3 is TGTGCCAGCAGCCAAGATTGGGCAGGTTCGAACACTGAAGCTTTCTTT. It encodes CASSQDWAGSNTEAFF.

The table lists this clonotype with many counts. The gene calls are TRBV7-2 and TRBJ2-7; maybe TRBD2 (6 bases). Trimming removed 0 bases from V and 1 base from J, with 10 bases in between. Germline lookup yields CDR1 SGHTA and CDR2 FQGNSA. The CDR3 has 15 amino acids. As DNA, the CDR3 is TGTGCCAGCAGCTTAGCGTCGGGGGTATCCTACGAGCAGTACTTC. Its translation: CASSLASGVSYEQYF.

In its sample, this clonotype was seen a few times. The rearrangement joins TRBV7-8 to TRBJ2-4; TRBD1 matches at 7 bases. Trimming cost V 2 bases and J 1 base; bases outside gene matches: 17. CDR1 is SGHVS, CDR2 FQNEAQ, per germline. The CDR3 extends over 20 amino acids. Written as DNA, the CDR3 is TGTGCCAGCAGCTTAACCCGCCAGGGGGATTTAAAGGTTGCCAAAAACATTCAGTACTTC. Translation: CASSLTRQGDLKVAKNIQYF.

The sample holds a few counts of this clonotype. The chain has TRBV20-1 and TRBJ2-3, with TRBD2 identical over 8 bases. Germline values: CDR1 DFQATT, CDR2 SNEGSKA (reference sequence). This CDR3 has 15 amino acids. V was clipped by 6 bases and J by 2 bases; unmatched bases: 10. The CDR3 coding sequence is TGCAGTGCGGAATGGGGGCGGGGGGTCACAGATACGCAGTATTTT. Its translation: CSAEWGRGVTDTQYF.

The gene calls are TRBV7-9 and TRBJ2-7; no clear D gene. Germline-derived CDR1 and CDR2 are SEHNR and FQNEAQ (reference sequence). The ends were cut back, 3 bases at V and 6 bases at J, with 9 bases in the middle. CDR3 length: 12 residues. The CDR3 bases are TGTGCCAGCAGCTTTAATAAGGTCGAGCAGTACTTC. Translating it yields CASSFNKVEQYF.

This clonotype was observed a few times. The rearrangement joins TRBV30 to TRBJ2-7; D call uncertain. The CDR3 covers 11 residues. V shed 7 bases and J shed 6 bases, with 13 bases lying between them. CDR1 GTSNPN and CDR2 SVGIG come from the germline V gene (reference sequence). In DNA form, the CDR3 reads TGTGCCTCAACTTGGGGTATCGAGCAGTACTTC. Translation: CASTWGIEQYF.

The V gene is TRBV7-2, the J gene TRBJ1-6, with a weak D call TRBD1 (5 bases). The CDR3 covers 14 residues. Germline V gene data show CDR1 as SGHTA and CDR2 as FQGNSA. Trimming took 4 bases from V and 4 from J, leaving 8 bases between them. CDR3 DNA sequence: TGTGCCAGCAGCTCGACAGAGTATAATTCACCCCTCCACTTT. Translating it yields CASSSTEYNSPLHF.

The sample holds a few counts of this clonotype. This chain links TRBV19 with TRBJ1-1; maybe TRBD1 (5 bases). This CDR3 is 13 amino acids long. The germline gives CDR1 LNHDA, CDR2 SQIVND (reference sequence). V lost 5 bases and J lost 7, with 14 bases in between. Here the CDR3 reads CASSSDIWSEAFF. The CDR3, as DNA: TGTGCCAGTAGTTCGGACATCTGGAGTGAAGCTTTCTTT.